These T cell receptor beta chains were read from a single sample in a study of blood T cell repertoires in COVID-19. Clones were sequenced by immunoSEQ multiplex PCR, and TCRdb holds only the in-frame ones, with some missing. The sample includes about 200,000 clones, 84% of them seen just once. Sequencing was done on a sample of peripheral blood. The receptor source for this set is a human donor in a cohort sampled during active COVID-19. Both conserved end residues are part of each CDR3. A D gene is named only where the DNA matches it firmly. Clone size is stated in some rows and not others, as once, few, many or a class when expanded.

>TRBJ2-7|TRBD2|TRBV3-1/TRBV3-2|-
CASSQGGSAGGLYEQYF
TGTGCCAGCAGCCAGGGAGGTTCAGCGGGAGGGTTGTACGAGCAGTACTTC
>TRBJ1-6|TRBD1|TRBV19|-
CASTGTGWNSPLHF
TGTGCCAGTACCGGGACAGGGTGGAATTCACCCCTCCACTTT
>TRBJ2-3|-|TRBV5-1|few
CASSLAGSVTDTQYF
TGCGCCAGCAGCTTGGCGGGTAGCGTCACAGATACGCAGTATTTT
>TRBJ2-5|-|TRBV30|-
CAWAGNNF
TGTGCCTGGGCCGGGAATAACTTC
>TRBJ1-2|-|TRBV27|-
CASSRNWSNYGYTF
TGTGCCAGCAGTCGGAATTGGAGTAACTATGGCTACACCTTC
>TRBJ2-7|-|TRBV10-2|-
CASRQTVSYEQYF
TGCGCCAGCAGACAGACAGTATCCTACGAGCAGTACTTC
>TRBJ2-7|-|TRBV19|few
CASKLELLTVQYF
TGTGCCAGTAAATTAGAACTACTTACGGTGCAGTACTTC
>TRBJ1-1|-|TRBV7-9|-
CASSLGGAGTEAFF
TGTGCCAGCAGCTTAGGAGGGGCGGGGACTGAAGCTTTCTTT
>TRBJ1-2|TRBD1|TRBV7-2|-
CASSTHRGPYGYTF
TGTGCCAGCAGCACCCACAGGGGGCCTTATGGCTACACCTTC
>TRBJ2-1|TRBD2|TRBV28|-
CATPSEGTSGDNEQFF
TGTGCCACCCCTTCAGAGGGGACTAGCGGGGACAATGAGCAGTTCTTC
>TRBJ2-7|-|TRBV7-2|-
CASSLAVAAYEQYF
TGTGCCAGCAGCTTAGCAGTAGCAGCCTACGAGCAGTACTTC
>TRBJ2-5|-|TRBV29-1|-
CSWRANQETQYF
TGCTCCTGGAGGGCAAACCAAGAGACCCAGTACTTC
>TRBJ1-2|TRBD1|TRBV3-1/TRBV3-2|-
CASSLTGTASFYGYTF
TGTGCCAGCAGCTTGACAGGGACAGCCAGCTTCTATGGCTACACCTTC
>TRBJ2-7|-|TRBV28|few
CASTADGVSYEQYF
TGTGCCAGCACTGCCGACGGGGTCTCCTACGAGCAGTACTTC
>TRBJ2-7|-|TRBV7-2|once
CASSYKVLAYSSYEQYF
TGTGCCAGCAGCTATAAGGTGCTAGCGTATAGCTCCTACGAGCAGTACTTC
>TRBJ2-7|TRBD1|TRBV28|-
CAIAGQGISSSYEQYF
TGTGCCATCGCGGGACAGGGGATCTCGAGCTCCTACGAGCAGTACTTC
>TRBJ2-2|TRBD2|TRBV28|once
CASLRLAGGAGELFF
TGTGCCAGCCTTCGACTAGCGGGAGGAGCCGGGGAGCTGTTTTTT
>TRBJ1-1|-|TRBV6-5|once
CASSYSGGHNTEAFF
TGTGCCAGCAGTTACTCCGGGGGGCACAACACTGAAGCTTTCTTT
>TRBJ2-2|-|TRBV5-1|once
CASSPITGGELFF
TGCGCCAGCAGCCCCATAACGGGCGGGGAGCTGTTTTTT
>TRBJ2-5|TRBD1|TRBV24-1|few
CAIRTDRGQQTQYF
TGTGCCATCCGAACCGACAGGGGGCAACAGACCCAGTACTTC
>TRBJ1-6|TRBD1|TRBV4-1|-
CASSQNRGRDRNSPLHF
TGCGCCAGCAGCCAAAACAGGGGGAGGGACAGGAATTCACCCCTCCACTTT
>TRBJ1-2|-|TRBV19|-
CASSTRQAPEYGYTF
TGTGCCAGTAGTACCCGACAGGCGCCTGAGTATGGCTACACCTTC
>TRBJ2-3|-|TRBV21-1|-
CASSILAGGTSSTDTQYF
TGTGCCAGCAGCATACTAGCGGGAGGCACCTCTAGCACAGATACGCAGTATTTT
>TRBJ1-5|-|TRBV18|-
CASSPGQSNQPQHF
TGTGCCAGCTCACCCGGACAGAGCAATCAGCCCCAGCATTTT
>TRBJ2-4|-|TRBV10-1|-
CASRDSILAKNIQYF
TGCGCCAGCAGAGACAGCATTCTAGCCAAAAACATTCAGTACTTC
>TRBJ2-2|TRBD1|TRBV7-2|-
CASSRDRAGELFF
TGTGCCAGCAGCCGGGACAGGGCCGGGGAGCTGTTTTTT
>TRBJ2-7|-|TRBV6-5|-
CASSTKTQREQYF
TGTGCCAGCAGCACAAAAACGCAGCGGGAGCAGTACTTC
>TRBJ1-1|TRBD1|TRBV30|-
CAWSVTGGTEAFF
TGTGCCTGGAGTGTCACAGGGGGCACTGAAGCTTTCTTT
>TRBJ2-1|-|TRBV5-1|-
CASSLDSLYNEQFF
TGCGCCAGCAGCTTAGACAGCCTCTACAATGAGCAGTTCTTC
>TRBJ1-5|TRBD1|TRBV6-5|-
CASRKDRWQPQHF
TGTGCCAGCAGGAAGGACAGGTGGCAGCCCCAGCATTTT
>TRBJ2-7|-|TRBV5-1|-
CASSFGGSYEQYF
TGCGCCAGCAGCTTCGGGGGCTCCTACGAGCAGTACTTC
>TRBJ1-5|TRBD1|TRBV18|-
CASSPQSLQGINQPQHF
TGTGCCAGCTCACCACAGTCCCTACAGGGGATCAATCAGCCCCAGCATTTT
>TRBJ1-2|TRBD1|TRBV29-1|-
CSAKPGQGAYGYTF
TGCAGCGCCAAACCGGGACAGGGCGCATATGGCTACACCTTC
>TRBJ2-1|-|TRBV28|-
CASSLYVGASYNEQFF
TGTGCCAGCAGTTTATACGTGGGGGCCTCCTACAATGAGCAGTTCTTC
>TRBJ2-1|-|TRBV29-1|-
CSVVAGHSSYNEQFF
TGCAGCGTTGTTGCGGGGCATAGCTCCTACAATGAGCAGTTCTTC
>TRBJ2-7|-|TRBV29-1|-
CSVLPQGSYEQYF
TGCAGCGTCCTCCCCCAGGGCTCCTACGAGCAGTACTTC
>TRBJ2-1|TRBD2|TRBV9|-
CASSVMAGVPHEQFF
TGTGCCAGCAGCGTAATGGCGGGAGTACCCCATGAGCAGTTCTTC
>TRBJ2-1|-|TRBV11-2|-
CASRPNRGSLDEQFF
TGTGCCAGCCGACCAAATCGGGGGAGCCTCGATGAGCAGTTCTTC
>TRBJ1-4|-|TRBV7-2|-
CASSAGFNEKLFF
TGTGCCAGCAGCGCCGGGTTTAATGAAAAACTGTTTTTT
>TRBJ1-5|-|TRBV12-3/TRBV12-4|-
CASSAAINQPQHF
TGTGCCAGCAGTGCGGCCATAAATCAGCCCCAGCATTTT
>TRBJ2-7|TRBD2|TRBV5-4|-
CASSLDASGDSYEQYF
TGTGCCAGCAGCTTGGACGCTAGCGGGGACTCCTACGAGCAGTACTTC